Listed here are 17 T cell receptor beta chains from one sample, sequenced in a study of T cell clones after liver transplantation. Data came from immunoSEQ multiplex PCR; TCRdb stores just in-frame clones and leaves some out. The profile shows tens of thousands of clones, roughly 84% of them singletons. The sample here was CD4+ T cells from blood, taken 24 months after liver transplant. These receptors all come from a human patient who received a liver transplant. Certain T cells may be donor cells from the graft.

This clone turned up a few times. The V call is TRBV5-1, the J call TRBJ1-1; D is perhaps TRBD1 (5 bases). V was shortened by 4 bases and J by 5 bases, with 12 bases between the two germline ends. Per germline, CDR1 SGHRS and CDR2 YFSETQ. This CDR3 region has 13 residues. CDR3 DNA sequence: TGCGCCAGCAGCCTGACAGCGGAGACTGAAGCTTTCTTT. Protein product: CASSLTAETEAFF.

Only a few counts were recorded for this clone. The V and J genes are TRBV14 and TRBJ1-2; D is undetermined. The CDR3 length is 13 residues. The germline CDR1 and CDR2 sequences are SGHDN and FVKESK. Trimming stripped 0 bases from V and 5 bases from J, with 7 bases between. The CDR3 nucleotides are TGTGCCAGCAGCCAAGATTATTCTTATGGCTACACCTTC. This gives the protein CASSQDYSYGYTF. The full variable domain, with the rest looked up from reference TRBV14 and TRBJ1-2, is EAGVTQFPSHSVIEKGQTVTLRCDPISGHDNLYWYRRVMGKEIKFLLHFVKESKQDESGMPNNRFLAERTGGTYSTLKVQPAELEDSGVYFCASSQDYSYGYTFGSGTRLTVV.

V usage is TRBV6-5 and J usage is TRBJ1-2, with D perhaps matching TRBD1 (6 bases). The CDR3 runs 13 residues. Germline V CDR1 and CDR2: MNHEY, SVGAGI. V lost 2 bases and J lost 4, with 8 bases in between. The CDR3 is CASSYGDTYGYTF. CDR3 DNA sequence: TGTGCCAGCAGTTACGGGGACACCTATGGCTACACCTTC.

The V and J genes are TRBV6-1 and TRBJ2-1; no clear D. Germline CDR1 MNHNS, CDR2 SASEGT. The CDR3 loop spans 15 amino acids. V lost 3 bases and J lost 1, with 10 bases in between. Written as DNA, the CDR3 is TGTGCCAGCAGTGACACGCGAGGATCCTACAATGAGCAGTTCTTC. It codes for CASSDTRGSYNEQFF.

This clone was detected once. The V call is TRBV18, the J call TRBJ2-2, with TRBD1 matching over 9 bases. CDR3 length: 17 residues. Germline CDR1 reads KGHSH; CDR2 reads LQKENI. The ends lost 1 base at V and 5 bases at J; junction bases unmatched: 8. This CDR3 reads CASSPRKGQGGTGELFF. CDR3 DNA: TGTGCCAGCTCACCACGGAAGGGACAGGGCGGGACCGGGGAGCTGTTTTTT.

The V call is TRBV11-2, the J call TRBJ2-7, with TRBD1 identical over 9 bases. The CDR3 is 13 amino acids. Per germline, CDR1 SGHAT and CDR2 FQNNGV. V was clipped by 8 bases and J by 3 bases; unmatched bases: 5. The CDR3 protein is CASGRDRVYEQYF. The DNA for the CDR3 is TGTGCCAGCGGCAGGGACAGGGTCTACGAGCAGTACTTC. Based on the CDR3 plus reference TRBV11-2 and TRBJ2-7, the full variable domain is EAGVAQSPRYKIIEKRQSVAFWCNPISGHATLYWYQQILGQGPKLLIQFQNNGVVDDSQLPKDRFSAERLKGVDSTLKIQPAKLEDSAVYLCASGRDRVYEQYFGPGTRLTVT.

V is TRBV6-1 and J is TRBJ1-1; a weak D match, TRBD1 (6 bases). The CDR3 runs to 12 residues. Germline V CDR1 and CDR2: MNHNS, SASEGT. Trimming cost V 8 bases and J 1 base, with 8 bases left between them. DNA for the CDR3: TGTGCCAGCGACAGGCGGAACACTGAAGCTTTCTTT. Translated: CASDRRNTEAFF.

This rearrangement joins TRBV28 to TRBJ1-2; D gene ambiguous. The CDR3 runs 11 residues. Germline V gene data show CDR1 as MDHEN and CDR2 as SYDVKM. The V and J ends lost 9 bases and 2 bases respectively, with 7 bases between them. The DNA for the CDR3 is TGTGCCAGTAGTGACAACTATGGCTACACCTTC. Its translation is CASSDNYGYTF.

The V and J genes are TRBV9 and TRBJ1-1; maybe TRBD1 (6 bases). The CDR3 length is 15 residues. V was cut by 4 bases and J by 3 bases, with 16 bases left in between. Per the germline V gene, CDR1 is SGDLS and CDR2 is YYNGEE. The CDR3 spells CASSPEGGPYTEAFF. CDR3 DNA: TGTGCCAGCAGCCCTGAGGGGGGACCATACACTGAAGCTTTCTTT.

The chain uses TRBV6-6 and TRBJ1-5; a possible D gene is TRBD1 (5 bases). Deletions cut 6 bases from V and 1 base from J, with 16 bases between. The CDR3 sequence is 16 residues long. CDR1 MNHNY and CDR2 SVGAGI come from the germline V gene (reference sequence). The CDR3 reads CASRRDGSFSNQPQHF. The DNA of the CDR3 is TGTGCCAGCAGGAGGGACGGTTCTTTCAGCAATCAGCCCCAGCATTTT.

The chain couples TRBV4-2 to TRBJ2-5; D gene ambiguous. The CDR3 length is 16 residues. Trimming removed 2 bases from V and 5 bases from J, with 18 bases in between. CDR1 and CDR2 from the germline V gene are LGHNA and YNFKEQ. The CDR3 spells CASSQLAATAGETQYF. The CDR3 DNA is TGTGCCAGCAGCCAACTGGCGGCCACCGCCGGGGAGACCCAGTACTTC.

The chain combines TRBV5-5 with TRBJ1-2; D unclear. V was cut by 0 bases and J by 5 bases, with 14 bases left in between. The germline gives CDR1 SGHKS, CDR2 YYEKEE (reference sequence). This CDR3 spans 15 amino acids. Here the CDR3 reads CASSLAVSSFYGYTF. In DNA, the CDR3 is TGTGCCAGCAGCTTGGCGGTCAGCTCCTTTTATGGCTACACCTTC.

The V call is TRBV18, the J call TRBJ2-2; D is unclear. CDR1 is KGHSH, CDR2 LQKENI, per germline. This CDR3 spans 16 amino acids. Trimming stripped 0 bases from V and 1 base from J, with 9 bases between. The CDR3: CASSPPGFENTGELFF. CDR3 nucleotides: TGTGCCAGCTCACCACCGGGGTTTGAGAACACCGGGGAGCTGTTTTTT.

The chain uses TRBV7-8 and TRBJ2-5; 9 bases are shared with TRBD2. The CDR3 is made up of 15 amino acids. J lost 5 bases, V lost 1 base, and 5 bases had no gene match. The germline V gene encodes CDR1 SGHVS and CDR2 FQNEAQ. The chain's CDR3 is CASSLGGGASETQYF. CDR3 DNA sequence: TGTGCCAGCAGCTTAGGCGGGGGGGCCAGTGAGACCCAGTACTTC.

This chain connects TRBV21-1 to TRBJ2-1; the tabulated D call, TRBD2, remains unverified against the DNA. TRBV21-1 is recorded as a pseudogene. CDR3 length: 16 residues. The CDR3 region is CASSNWTSGRKNEQFF. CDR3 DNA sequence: TGTGCCAGCAGCAATTGGACTAGCGGGAGAAAGAATGAGCAGTTCTTC.

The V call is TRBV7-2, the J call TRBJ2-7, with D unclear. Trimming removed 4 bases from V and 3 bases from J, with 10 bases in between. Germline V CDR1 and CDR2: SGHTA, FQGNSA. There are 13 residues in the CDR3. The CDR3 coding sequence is TGTGCCAGCAGCTCGGACGGTTACTACGAGCAGTACTTC. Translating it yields CASSSDGYYEQYF.

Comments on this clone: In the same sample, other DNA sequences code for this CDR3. CDR3 amino acids: CASRTGGSGANVLTF. DNA for the CDR3: TGTGCCAGTCGGACAGGGGGCTCTGGGGCCAACGTCCTGACTTTC. This rearrangement joins TRBV6-1 to TRBJ2-6; the match to TRBD1 covers 10 bases. Germline CDR1 MNHNS, CDR2 SASEGT. J lost 0 bases, V lost 9 bases, and 2 bases had no gene match. This CDR3 is built from 15 residues.